Each of the 11 T cell receptor beta chains below was sequenced from the same sample in a study of neurological immune-mediated disorders. TCRdb itself ran the 5' RACE reads through MiXCR, one entry per CDR3 protein. This table holds around 44,000 distinct CDR3 sequences, roughly 2.5% found once. The sequenced sample consisted of PBMCs. These receptors all come from a young man with multiple sclerosis.

This clonotype has ten or more counts. This chain joins TRBV24-1 and TRBJ2-1, with TRBD2 identical over 14 bases. Germline CDR1 reads KGHDR; CDR2 reads SFDVKD. The CDR3 is 14 residues long. The V and J ends lost 7 bases and 7 bases, in that order; junction bases with no gene match: 2. CDR3 DNA sequence: TGTGCCACCAGCGGGACTAGCGGGGGTAATGAGCAGTTCTTC. This encodes CATSGTSGGNEQFF.

In this sample, this clonotype turned up a few times. The J gene is TRBJ2-7, the V gene TRBV5-1; D gene ambiguous. The CDR3 runs to 12 residues. Trimming stripped 0 bases from V and 7 bases from J, with 8 bases between. The germline V gene encodes CDR1 SGHRS and CDR2 YFSETQ. CDR3 bases: TGCGCCAGCAGCTTGGCCTTGGGGGAGCAGTACTTC. Translation: CASSLALGEQYF.

At least ten counts were recorded for this clonotype. The chain is built from TRBV24-1 and TRBJ1-5; D is perhaps TRBD1 (5 bases). With 4 bases removed from V and 7 bases from J, the gap between germline ends came to 13 bases. The CDR3 contains 14 residues. Germline V gene lookup returns CDR1 KGHDR and CDR2 SFDVKD. The CDR3 protein is CATSEPGRGQPQHF. The DNA for the CDR3 is TGTGCCACCAGTGAACCAGGGAGGGGACAGCCCCAGCATTTT.

This clonotype has ten or more counts. The chain recombines TRBV21-1 with TRBJ1-2. TRBV21-1 is tagged as a pseudogene. The CDR3 is 11 residues long. CDR3 residues: CASSRVYGYTF. The CDR3 nucleotides read TGTGCCAGCAGCAGGGTCTATGGCTACACCTTC.

The V gene is TRBV12-3 or TRBV12-4, the J gene TRBJ1-2; D perhaps matches TRBD1 (5 bases). There are 13 residues in the CDR3. V shed 6 bases and J shed 8 bases, with 16 bases lying between them. The CDR3 region has the DNA TGTGCCAGCAGCTATCAGGGATTGGGGGGCTACACCTTC. It specifies CASSYQGLGGYTF.

The chain joins TRBV5-1 to TRBJ2-1; D is uncertain. The V end was cut by 8 bases, the J end by 2 bases, with 14 bases between. Germline CDR1 is SGHRS and CDR2 is YFSETQ. This CDR3 has 14 amino acids. The CDR3 DNA sequence: TGCGCCAGTCGCCGCAGCGTTGCCTACAATGAGCAGTTCTTC. It translates to CASRRSVAYNEQFF.

The sample holds many counts of this clonotype. The chain uses TRBV4-1 and TRBJ2-5; D possibly uses TRBD1 or TRBD2 (5 bases each). From germline, CDR1 is MGHRA and CDR2 YSYEKL. V was shortened by 0 bases and J by 0 bases, with 14 bases between the two germline ends. The CDR3 extends over 17 amino acids. The CDR3 DNA follows: TGCGCCAGCAGCCAAGATTACCGGGGACCGAACCAAGAGACCCAGTACTTC. It translates to CASSQDYRGPNQETQYF.

Ten or more counts support this clonotype. This chain uses TRBV2 with TRBJ2-4; tentative D call: TRBD1 (6 bases). Germline V gene lookup returns CDR1 SNHLY and CDR2 FYNNEI. This CDR3 spans 17 amino acids. The ends were cut back, 8 bases at V and 0 bases at J, with 20 bases in the middle. CDR3 residues: CASAGQHSIEAKNIQYF. CDR3 bases: TGTGCCAGCGCAGGACAGCATAGTATCGAAGCCAAAAACATTCAGTACTTC.

This clonotype was counted at least ten times. V gene TRBV7-9 combines with J gene TRBJ2-1, with D perhaps assigned TRBD1 or TRBD2 (6 bases each). V was cut by 0 bases and J by 7 bases, with 16 bases left in between. From germline, CDR1 is SEHNR and CDR2 FQNEAQ (reference sequence). This CDR3 contains 16 residues. The CDR3 here is CASSLARGGLINEQFF. The DNA of the CDR3 is TGTGCCAGCAGCTTAGCGCGAGGGGGACTGATAAATGAGCAGTTCTTC.

The J gene is TRBJ2-7, the V gene TRBV7-9; no reliable D call. The length of the CDR3 is 12 residues. Trimming removed 4 bases from V and 6 bases from J, with 10 bases in between. Germline assignment: CDR1 SEHNR and CDR2 FQNEAQ (reference sequence). The CDR3 is CASSSNQIEQYF. The CDR3 coding sequence is TGTGCCAGCAGCTCCAACCAGATCGAGCAGTACTTC.

This clonotype appeared many times. The V call is TRBV5-1, the J call TRBJ2-5, with a weak D call TRBD2 (5 bases). V lost 1 base and J lost 5, with 12 bases in between. The CDR3 consists of 14 residues. CDR1 is SGHRS, CDR2 YFSETQ, per germline. The CDR3, as DNA: TGCGCCAGCAGCTTGAAGTCGGGGAGTGAGACCCAGTACTTC. Translating it yields CASSLKSGSETQYF. The variable domain in full, completed from reference TRBV5-1 and TRBJ2-5, reads KAGVTQTPRYLIKTRGQQVTLSCSPISGHRSVSWYQQTPGQGLQFLFEYFSETQRNKGNFPGRFSGRQFSNSRSEMNVSTLELGDSALYLCASSLKSGSETQYFGPGTRLLVL.